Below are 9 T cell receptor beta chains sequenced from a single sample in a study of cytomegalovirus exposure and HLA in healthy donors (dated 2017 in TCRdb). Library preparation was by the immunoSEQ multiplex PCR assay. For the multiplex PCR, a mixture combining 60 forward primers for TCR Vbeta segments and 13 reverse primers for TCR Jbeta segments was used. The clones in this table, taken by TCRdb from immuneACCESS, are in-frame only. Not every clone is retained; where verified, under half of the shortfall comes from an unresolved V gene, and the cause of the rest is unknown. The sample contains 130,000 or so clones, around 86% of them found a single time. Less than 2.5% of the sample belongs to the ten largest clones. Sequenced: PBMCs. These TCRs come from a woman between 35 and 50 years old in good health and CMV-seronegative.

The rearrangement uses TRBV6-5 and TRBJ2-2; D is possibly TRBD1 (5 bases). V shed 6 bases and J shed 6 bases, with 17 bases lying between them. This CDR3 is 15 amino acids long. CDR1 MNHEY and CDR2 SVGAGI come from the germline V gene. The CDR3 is CASRAPAGLAGELFF. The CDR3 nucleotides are TGTGCCAGCAGAGCTCCCGCAGGGCTCGCCGGGGAGCTGTTTTTT.

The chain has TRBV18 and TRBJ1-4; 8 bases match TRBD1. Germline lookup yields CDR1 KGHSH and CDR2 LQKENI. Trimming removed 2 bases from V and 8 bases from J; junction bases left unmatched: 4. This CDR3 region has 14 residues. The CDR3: CASSPGTGREKLFF. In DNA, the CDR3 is TGTGCCAGCTCACCAGGGACAGGAAGAGAAAAACTGTTTTTT.

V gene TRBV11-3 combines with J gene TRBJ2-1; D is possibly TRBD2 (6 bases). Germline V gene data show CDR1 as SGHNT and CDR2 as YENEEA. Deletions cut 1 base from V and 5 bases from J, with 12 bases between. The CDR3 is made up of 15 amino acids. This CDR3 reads CASSLGGGIDNEQFF. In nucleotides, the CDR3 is TGTGCCAGCAGCTTAGGGGGCGGGATCGACAATGAGCAGTTCTTC.

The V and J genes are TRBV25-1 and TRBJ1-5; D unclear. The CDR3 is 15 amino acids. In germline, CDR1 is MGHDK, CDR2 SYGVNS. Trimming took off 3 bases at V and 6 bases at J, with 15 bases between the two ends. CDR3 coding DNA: TGTGCCAGCAGTGATCCTTCACCCCCGCGTCAGCCCCAGCATTTT. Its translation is CASSDPSPPRQPQHF.

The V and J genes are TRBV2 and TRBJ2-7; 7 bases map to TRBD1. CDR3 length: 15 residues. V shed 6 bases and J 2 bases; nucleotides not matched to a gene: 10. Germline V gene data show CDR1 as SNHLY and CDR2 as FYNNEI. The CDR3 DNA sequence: TGTGCCAGCAGCTCACAGGGGAGAGGGACCTACGAGCAGTACTTC. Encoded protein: CASSSQGRGTYEQYF.

The chain's CDR3 is CASSGQRGKETQYF. Written as DNA, the CDR3 is TGTGCCAGCAGTGGGCAGCGAGGGAAAGAGACCCAGTACTTC. The chain couples TRBV2 to TRBJ2-5; D perhaps matches TRBD2 (5 bases). Trimming removed 4 bases from V and 3 bases from J, with 12 bases in between. This CDR3 comprises 14 residues. CDR1 and CDR2 (germline): SNHLY, FYNNEI.

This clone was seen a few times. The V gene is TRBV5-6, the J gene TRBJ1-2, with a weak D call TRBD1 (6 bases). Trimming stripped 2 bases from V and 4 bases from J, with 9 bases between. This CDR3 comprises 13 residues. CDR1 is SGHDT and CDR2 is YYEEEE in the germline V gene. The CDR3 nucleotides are TGTGCCAGCAGCTTTACCAGGGGCTATGGCTACACCTTC. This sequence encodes CASSFTRGYGYTF.

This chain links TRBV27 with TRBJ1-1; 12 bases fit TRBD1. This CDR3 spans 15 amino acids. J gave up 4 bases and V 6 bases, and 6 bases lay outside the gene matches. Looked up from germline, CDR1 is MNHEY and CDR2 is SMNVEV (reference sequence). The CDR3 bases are TGTGCCAGCAGGGCCGGGACAGGGGGCGGCACTGAAGCTTTCTTT. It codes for CASRAGTGGGTEAFF.

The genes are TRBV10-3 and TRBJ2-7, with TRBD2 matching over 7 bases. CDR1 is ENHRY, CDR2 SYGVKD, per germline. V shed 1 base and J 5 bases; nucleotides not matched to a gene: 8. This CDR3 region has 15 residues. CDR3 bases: TGTGCCATCAGTGAGTTTGGGAGGGACCTCCACGAGCAGTACTTC. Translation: CAISEFGRDLHEQYF.